The clone carrying this T cell receptor (beta chain) has a count of ten or more. Its antigen is currently unknown. This sample stems from a study of identical twins. Study-level results: Twin sharing of out-of-frame TCR alpha was underestimated by models in monozygotic pairs.

Using its own MiXCR run on the 5' RACE reads, TCRdb lists one record per CDR3 protein. The data show around 570,000 distinct CDR3 sequences, 9.5% to 10% seen once. Germline CDR1 is MGHRA and CDR2 is YSYEKL. Unmatched junction bases numbered 8, after V lost 1 base and J lost 0 bases. This CDR3 comprises 17 residues. These data were also filed under a second study, of yellow fever vaccine responses in identical twins. From that paper: Reportedly, twins' vaccine T cell responses looked partly convergent and partly personalized.

The TCR was taken from a woman between 18 and 29 years old in good health. The sample taken for sequencing was PBMCs. The chain joins TRBV4-1 to TRBJ2-7, with 8 positions matching TRBD2. The CDR3 DNA sequence: TGCGCCAGCAGCCAAGGGGGGGTAGCGGGATACTCCTACGAGCAGTACTTC. Translating it yields CASSQGGVAGYSYEQYF.